This paragraph covers one T cell receptor beta chain sequence. The clone's antigen remains unknown. Base-call qualities are not available, and no considerably larger clone is one nucleotide away. This sample is drawn from a study of shared clonotypes between healthy human individuals (dated by TCRdb to between 2020 and 2021). Concerning the study at large: A couple of women and three men aged 18 to 49 years were included in the cohort. Different laboratories and diverse techniques were used to prepare libraries and sequence TCR repertoires, to increase sequencing depth and limit assay-specific biases. Per donor, leukapheresis produced somewhere between about 0.9 and 9 billion PBMCs. To estimate repertoire size and how much clonotypes are shared between individuals, the study performed deep sequencing of blood TCR repertoires from roughly five healthy adults. Per donor, three plates each were used for CD4 naive and CD4 memory, two for CD8 naive, and one for CD8 memory.

The donors were healthy, HIV-negative adults with no recently reported acute infections or vaccinations. Every donor was a Caucasian adult residing in Nashville, Tennessee, USA. CD8 memory samples combined magnetically selected CD45RO+ cells with CCR7-negative CD45RA+ effector memory (TemRA) cells. Blood was obtained by leukapheresis, after which PBMCs were separated by Ficoll-Histopaque density gradient centrifugation and cryopreserved in liquid nitrogen vapor phase. Analytical flow cytometry was used to check the purity and quantity of every magnetically sorted T cell population. Each sorted fraction had its genomic DNA isolated and then quantified by UV absorbance on a Nanodrop 2000c. General study outcomes and caveats: Across four donors, around 5.4% of naive CD4, approximately 3.6% of naive CD8, around 2.5% of memory CD4, and 0.4% to 0.45% of memory CD8 clonotypes were shared. The genetic and exposure-history diversity represented was limited by the small number of donors. Naive subsets generally had larger estimated clonotype richness than memory subsets. Even with the large sequencing depth, rarefaction of the sorted-subset datasets indicated that sequencing was incomplete. Sampling was restricted to blood, and TCR repertoires in tissues likely differ from the TCR repertoires found in blood. Pairwise subsampling led to the expectation that sequencing depth would affect the degree of clonotype sharing among donors. Compared with non-shared clonotypes, clonotypes shared by all four sorted-subset donors had higher generation probabilities.

The CDR3 has 14 amino acids, counting the end cysteine and phenylalanine. CDR3 DNA is the only sequence kept; it has 42 bases, read in frame from the first base. The CDR1 and CDR2 encoded by the germline V gene are MNHEY and SVGAGI. For this chain, trimming is 6 bases at the V end and 4 bases at the J end, and the number of junction bases without a gene match is 7. Using the deep immunoSEQ assay, multiplex PCR amplified TCR CDR3 regions from genomic DNA. For each cell subset, the extracted genomic DNA was distributed evenly across all wells of several immunoSEQ 96-well plates, and each plate served as one replicate. Each replicate PCR for sorted subsets received approximately 200 ng genomic DNA, equal to about 29,000 T cell genomes. Purified libraries were measured with a Qubit 3.0 fluorometer, size-checked on a Bioanalyzer 2100, and measured again with the KAPA Library Quantification kit. Every immunoSEQ 96-well plate was sequenced on a dedicated single-read 150-cycle Illumina NextSeq 550 flow cell. As for how the authors treated the data: Because the immunoSEQ output held only junctional sequences and lacked quality scores, the filtering could not match the filtering applied to full-length reads. Sequences were annotated with PyIR, a Python wrapper for IgBLAST v1.9, and V/J genes and CDR3 were assigned using IMGT germline references. Reads were removed for weak V/J assignments (E-value above 1e-6), missing CDR3, stop codons, out-of-frame junctions, or ambiguous translated residues. V3J clonotypes were defined as sequences sharing an identical inferred V gene, J gene, and CDR3 amino acid sequence. Percentage overlap between repertoires was computed as shared unique clonotypes divided by the size of the smaller repertoire. Three approaches were used to assess repertoire richness: RTK rarefaction, the Chao1 estimator, and Recon v2.1 estimates of unobserved clonotypes. For all TCRbeta clonotypes obtained by the gDNA method from a handful of donors, generation probabilities were computed with OLGA. What TCRdb holds here is the immuneACCESS table cut down to in-frame rearrangements. Part of the clones is not present; checked against another copy, under half of the missing clones reflect an unresolved V gene, and the others are unexplained. V and J calls and clone size come straight from that table; D and trimming were deduced from the DNA. In this sample the table shows about 380,000 clones, roughly 96% of which occur a single time. 0.32% of the sample is in the top ten clones.

The receptor's source is a man aged 25-40 years in good health. The sequence joins TRBV6-5 to TRBJ2-7; 9 central nucleotides agree with TRBD2. Sequenced sample: memory CD8+ T cells sorted from blood. The cell subset or site label, as the study defines it: CD45RO+ cells pooled with CCR7-negative TemRA cells. The DNA sequence reads TGTGCCAGCAGCCTTTCAAGCGGGAGGTACGAGCAGTACTTC. The encoded protein is CASSLSSGRYEQYF.